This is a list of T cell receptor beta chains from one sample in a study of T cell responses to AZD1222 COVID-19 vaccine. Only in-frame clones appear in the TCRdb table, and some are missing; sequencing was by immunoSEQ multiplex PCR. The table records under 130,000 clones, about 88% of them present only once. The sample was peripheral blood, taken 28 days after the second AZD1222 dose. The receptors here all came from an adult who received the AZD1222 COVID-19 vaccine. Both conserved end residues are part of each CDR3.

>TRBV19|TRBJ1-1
CASGARGVTEAFF
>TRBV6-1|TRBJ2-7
CASSEAGRRYEQYF
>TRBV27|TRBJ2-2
CASRAGTGNTGELFF
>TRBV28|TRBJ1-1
CASKGGARAFF
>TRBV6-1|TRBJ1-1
CASSEGGRQNTEAFF
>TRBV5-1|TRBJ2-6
CASTLGSGANVLTF
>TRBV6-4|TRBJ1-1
CASSDWGGALNTEAFF
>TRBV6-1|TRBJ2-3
CASSESTVHTDTQYF
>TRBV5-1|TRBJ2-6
CASSDSGVSGANVLTF
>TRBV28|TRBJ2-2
CASRDRPGQGFFGELFF
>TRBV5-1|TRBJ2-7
CATRRDSYTYEQYF
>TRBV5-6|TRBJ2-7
CASSLSPGGRANYEQYF
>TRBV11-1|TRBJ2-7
CASSLSWEQYF
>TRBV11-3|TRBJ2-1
CASSLDNTPPSNEQFF
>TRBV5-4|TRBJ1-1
CASSLPPDRENEAFF
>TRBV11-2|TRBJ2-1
CASSSPGLGENEQFF
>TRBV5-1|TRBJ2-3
CASSPDSFSTDTQYF
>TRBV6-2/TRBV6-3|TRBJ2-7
CASSYPTGGGTVSYEQYF
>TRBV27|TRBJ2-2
CASGTGSRLAGLPGELFF
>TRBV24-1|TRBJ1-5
CATSDPGQGNQPQHF
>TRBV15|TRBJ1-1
CATSRDQTGYNTEAFF
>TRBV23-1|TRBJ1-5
CASSHPDGYRGNGNQPQHF
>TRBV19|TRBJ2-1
CASSIGGRIRTRGRNEQFF
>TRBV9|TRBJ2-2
CASSGGQVTGELFF
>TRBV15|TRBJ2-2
CATSRGGLAGWGGELFF
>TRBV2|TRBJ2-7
CASSEARLAGGPTYEQYF
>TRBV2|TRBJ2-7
CASSEAGFASTYEQYF
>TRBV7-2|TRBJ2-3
CASRTQAFSTDTQYF
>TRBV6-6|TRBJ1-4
CASSSLTEVNEKLFF
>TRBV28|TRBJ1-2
CASSLWTYYGYTF
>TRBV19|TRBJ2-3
CATRGGRHVADTQYF
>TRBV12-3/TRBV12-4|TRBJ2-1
CASSFELENEQFF
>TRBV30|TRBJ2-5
CAWSAFTTLQETQYF
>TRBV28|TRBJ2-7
CASSPPLAGVFFEQYF
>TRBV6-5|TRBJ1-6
CASSYGATYNSPLHF
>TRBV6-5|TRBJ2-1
CASSYSVYNEQFF
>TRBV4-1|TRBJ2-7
CASSLRTSGKPYEQYF
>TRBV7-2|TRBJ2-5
CASSSETSGIPQYF
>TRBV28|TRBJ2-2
CASSFEGTLVSGRTNTGELFF
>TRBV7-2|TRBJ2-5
CASSRAWGTETQYF
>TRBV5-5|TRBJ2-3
CASSPGTDNTQYF
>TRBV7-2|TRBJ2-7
CASSFYGYEQYF
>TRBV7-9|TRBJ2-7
CASSLAWGNYEQYF
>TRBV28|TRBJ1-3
CASSLTGVTGNTIYF
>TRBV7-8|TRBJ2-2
CASSPSDRAGTGELFF
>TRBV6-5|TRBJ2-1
CASSYSNEQFF
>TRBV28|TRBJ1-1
CASSPHKNTEAFF
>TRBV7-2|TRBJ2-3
CASSLKAGGETQYF
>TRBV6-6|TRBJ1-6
CASSDEGDDSPLHF
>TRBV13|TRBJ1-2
CASSLAGTGPDRDTF
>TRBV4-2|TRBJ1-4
CASSQDRLVAEKLFF
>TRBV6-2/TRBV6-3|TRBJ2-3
CASSSPSGRGTQYF
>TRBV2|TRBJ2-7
CASSDPLGYEQYF
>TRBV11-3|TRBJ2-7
CASSSRQGAEEQYF